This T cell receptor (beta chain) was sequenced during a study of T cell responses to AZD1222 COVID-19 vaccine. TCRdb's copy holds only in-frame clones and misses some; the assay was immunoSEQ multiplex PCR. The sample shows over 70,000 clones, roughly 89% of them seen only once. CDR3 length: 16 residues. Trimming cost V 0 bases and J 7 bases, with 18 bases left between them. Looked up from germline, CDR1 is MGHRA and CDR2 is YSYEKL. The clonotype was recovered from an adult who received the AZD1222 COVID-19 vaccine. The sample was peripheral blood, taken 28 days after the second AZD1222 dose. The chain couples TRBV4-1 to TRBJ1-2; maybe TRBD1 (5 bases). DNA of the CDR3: TGCGCCAGCAGCCAAGATCCGGCGGGGGTCGCAGCTGGCTACACCTTC. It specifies CASSQDPAGVAAGYTF.